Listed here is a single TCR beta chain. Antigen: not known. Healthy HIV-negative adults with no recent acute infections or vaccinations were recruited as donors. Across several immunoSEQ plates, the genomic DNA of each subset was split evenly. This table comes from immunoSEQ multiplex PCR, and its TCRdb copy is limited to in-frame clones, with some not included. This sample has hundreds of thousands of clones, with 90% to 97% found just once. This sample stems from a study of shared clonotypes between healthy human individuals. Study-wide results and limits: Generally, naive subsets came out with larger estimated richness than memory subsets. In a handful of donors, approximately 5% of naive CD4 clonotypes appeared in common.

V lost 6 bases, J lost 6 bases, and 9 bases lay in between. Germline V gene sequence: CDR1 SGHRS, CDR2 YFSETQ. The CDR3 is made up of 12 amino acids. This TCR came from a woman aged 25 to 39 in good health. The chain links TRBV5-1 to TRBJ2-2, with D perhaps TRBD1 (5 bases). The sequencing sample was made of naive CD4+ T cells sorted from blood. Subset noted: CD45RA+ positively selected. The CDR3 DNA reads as TGCGCCAGCACCATAGGGGCCGGGGAGCTGTTTTTT. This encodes CASTIGAGELFF. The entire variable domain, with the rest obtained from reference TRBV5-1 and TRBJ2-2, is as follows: KAGVTQTPRYLIKTRGQQVTLSCSPISGHRSVSWYQQTPGQGLQFLFEYFSETQRNKGNFPGRFSGRQFSNSRSEMNVSTLELGDSALYLCASTIGAGELFFGEGSRLTVL.